This TCR beta chain was observed in a study of CD8 T cells in Susac syndrome. General study findings and limits: In its TCR sequencing and HLA analysis, the study acknowledged that the number of individuals was relatively small.

On this clonotype itself: Its specificity is unknown.

The authors sequenced TCR beta from blood CD8+ and CD4+ T cells. While CD8+ and CD4+ T cells were isolated negatively, TEMRA cells were enriched by FACS. With random hexamers, 0.5 to 1 ug RNA was reverse transcribed. The method of amplification for TCR beta CDR3 was immunoSEQ multiplex PCR, covering 54 Vbeta and 13 Jbeta. MiXCR, applied by TCRdb to the immunoSEQ multiplex PCR reads, yields one record per CDR3 protein. This sample yields about 160,000 distinct CDR3 sequences, of which around 95% are seen a single time; more than 0.11% belongs to the top ten. The germline gives CDR1 DFQATT, CDR2 SNEGSKA (reference sequence). The germline V and J ends were trimmed by 3 bases and 1 base, with 12 bases remaining between them. The CDR3 is 14 residues long.

The chain is built from TRBV20-1 and TRBJ1-1; TRBD1 might be the D (6 bases). What was sequenced was CD4+ T cells from PBMCs. This clonotype was sampled from a human donor in good health. Written as DNA, the CDR3 is TGCAGTGCTAGTCCCGGGACACAGAACACTGAAGCTTTCTTT. This codes for CSASPGTQNTEAFF.